This TCR beta chain was recorded in a study of shared clonotypes between healthy human individuals (TCRdb year 2020). For the wider study: The cohort included a few men and a couple of women between 18 and 49 years of age. For each donor, three plates each were used for CD4 naive and CD4 memory, two plates were used for CD8 naive, and one plate was used for CD8 memory. To estimate repertoire size and how much clonotypes are shared between individuals, the study performed deep sequencing of blood TCR repertoires from 4 to 6 healthy adults. Different laboratories and diverse techniques were used to prepare libraries and sequence TCR repertoires, to increase sequencing depth and limit assay-specific biases. Leukapheresis yielded between about 0.9 and 8.9 billion PBMCs per donor. Summary of the overall study and its limitations: Rarefaction of sorted-subset datasets indicated incomplete sequencing despite the large sequencing depth. Based on pairwise subsampling, the degree of clonotype sharing among donors was expected to be affected by sequencing depth. Clonotypes shared by all four sorted-subset donors showed higher generation probabilities than non-shared clonotypes. Only blood was sampled, and tissue TCR repertoires likely differ from those in blood. Larger estimated clonotype richness was generally found for naive subsets than for memory subsets. Approximately 4.8% of naive CD4, more than 3% of naive CD8, approximately 2% of memory CD4, and 0.4% of memory CD8 clonotypes were shared across four donors. Because the study included a small number of donors, the genetic and exposure-history diversity represented was limited.

Trimming accounts for 2 bases at V and 4 bases at J, while the number of junction bases matched to no gene is 7. The germline V gene (reference sequence) supplies CDR1 MNHEY and CDR2 SMNVEV. The CDR3, cysteine through phenylalanine, is 16 amino acids long. Here the CDR3 DNA is all that survives: 48 bases in frame from base 1. Worth noting for this clone: The antigen it binds to is not known. No much larger clonotype is one base removed from it; base qualities were not supplied.

The donors were healthy, HIV-negative adults who had no recently reported acute infections or vaccinations. Every donor was a Caucasian adult living in Nashville, Tennessee, USA. CD4+ T cells were enriched by magnetic negative selection; naive cells were then positively selected on CD45RA, and the negative fraction formed the memory subset. After blood collection by leukapheresis, PBMCs were isolated using Ficoll-Histopaque density gradient centrifugation and then cryopreserved in the vapor phase of liquid nitrogen. Analytical flow cytometry was used to check the purity and quantity of every magnetically sorted T cell population. Each sorted fraction had its genomic DNA isolated and then quantified by UV absorbance on a Nanodrop 2000c. Using the deep immunoSEQ assay, TCR CDR3 regions were amplified from genomic DNA by multiplex PCR. Genomic DNA extracted from each cell subset was distributed evenly over all wells of several immunoSEQ 96-well plates, and each plate served as one replicate. Each replicate PCR for sorted subsets received about 0.2 ug genomic DNA, equal to about 30,000 T cell genomes. The purified libraries were quantified using a Qubit 3.0 fluorometer, sized with a Bioanalyzer 2100, and then quantified again using the KAPA Library Quantification kit. Every immunoSEQ 96-well plate was sequenced on a separate single-read 150-cycle Illumina NextSeq 550 flow cell. The paper's data handling went like this. Because only junctional sequences without quality scores were contained in the immunoSEQ output, filtering matching that applied to full-length reads could not be performed. To assign V/J genes and CDR3, sequences were annotated against IMGT germline references using PyIR, a Python wrapper for IgBLAST v1.9. Reads with weak V/J assignments (E-value above 1e-6), missing CDR3, stop codons, out-of-frame junctions, or ambiguous translated residues were removed. V3J clonotypes were defined as sequences sharing the same inferred V gene, J gene, and CDR3 amino acid sequence. Percentage overlap between repertoires was calculated by dividing the number of shared unique clonotypes by the size of the smaller repertoire. Three approaches were used to assess repertoire richness: RTK rarefaction, the Chao1 estimator, and Recon v2.1 estimates of unobserved clonotypes. Generation probabilities were computed with OLGA for all TCRbeta clonotypes obtained by the gDNA method from four donors. The table was pulled from immuneACCESS by TCRdb, which kept in-frame rearrangements only. Such tables lose some clones; where checked, under half of the loss comes from unresolved V genes, and the rest has no known cause. V and J calls and clone size are those listed in that table; D and trimming were worked out from the DNA. The sample table shows about 990,000 clones, and about 84% are seen once. The ten most abundant clones make up around 0.6% of the sample.

Recombination connected TRBV27 to TRBJ1-4; the junction holds 7 bases that match TRBD1. Sequenced sample: memory CD4+ T cells from PBMCs. Interpreted using the paper, the cell subset or site label stands for: CD45RA-negative fraction. The source of this sequence is a man between 18 and 35 years old in good health. Some clones in this sample may be carry-over from other donors' samples. The nucleotides are TGTGCCAGCAGTTTACCCGACAGGGCCTATAATGAAAAACTGTTTTTT. Translated, this is CASSLPDRAYNEKLFF.